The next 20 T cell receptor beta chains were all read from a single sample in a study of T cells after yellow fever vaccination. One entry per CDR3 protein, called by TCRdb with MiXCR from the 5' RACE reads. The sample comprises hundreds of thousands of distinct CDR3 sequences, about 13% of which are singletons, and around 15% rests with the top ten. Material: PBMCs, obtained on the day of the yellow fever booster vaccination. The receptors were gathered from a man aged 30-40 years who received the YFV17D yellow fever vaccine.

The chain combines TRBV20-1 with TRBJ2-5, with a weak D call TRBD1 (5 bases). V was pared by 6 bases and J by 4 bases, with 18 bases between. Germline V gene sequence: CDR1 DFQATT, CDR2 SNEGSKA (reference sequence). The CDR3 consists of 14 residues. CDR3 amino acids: CSAPNGQGGETQYF. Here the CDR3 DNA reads TGCAGTGCCCCGAATGGGCAGGGCGGAGAGACCCAGTACTTC.

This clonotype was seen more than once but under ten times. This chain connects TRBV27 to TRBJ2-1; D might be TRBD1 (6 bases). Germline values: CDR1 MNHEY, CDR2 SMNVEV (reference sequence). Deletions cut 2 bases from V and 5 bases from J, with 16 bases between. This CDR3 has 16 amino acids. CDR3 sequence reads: CASSLDWGRKNNEQFF. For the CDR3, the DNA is TGTGCCAGCAGTTTAGACTGGGGGCGCAAAAACAATGAGCAGTTCTTC.

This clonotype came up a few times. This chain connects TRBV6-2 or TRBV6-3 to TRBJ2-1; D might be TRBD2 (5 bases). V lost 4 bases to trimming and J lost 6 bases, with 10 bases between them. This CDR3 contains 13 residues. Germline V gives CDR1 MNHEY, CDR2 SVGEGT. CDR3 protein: CASSSRGINEQFF. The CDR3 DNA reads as TGTGCCAGCAGTTCCCGGGGAATCAATGAGCAGTTCTTC.

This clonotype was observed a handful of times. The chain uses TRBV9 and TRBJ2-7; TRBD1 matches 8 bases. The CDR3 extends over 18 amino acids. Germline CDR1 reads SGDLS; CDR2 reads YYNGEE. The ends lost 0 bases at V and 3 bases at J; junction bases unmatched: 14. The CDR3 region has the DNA TGTGCCAGCAGCGTAGGGGGCCAGGGGGCCCTTACCGACTACGAGCAGTACTTC. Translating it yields CASSVGGQGALTDYEQYF.

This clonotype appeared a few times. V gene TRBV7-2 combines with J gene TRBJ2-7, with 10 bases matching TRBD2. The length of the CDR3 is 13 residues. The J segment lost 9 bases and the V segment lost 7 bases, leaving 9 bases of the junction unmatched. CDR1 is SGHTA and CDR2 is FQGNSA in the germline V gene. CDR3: CASTKEREGGQYF. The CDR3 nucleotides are TGTGCCAGCACCAAAGAGCGGGAGGGCGGGCAGTACTTC.

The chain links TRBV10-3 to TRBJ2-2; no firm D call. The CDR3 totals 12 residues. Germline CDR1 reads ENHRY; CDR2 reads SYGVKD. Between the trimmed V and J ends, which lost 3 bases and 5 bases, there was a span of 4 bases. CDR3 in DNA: TGTGCCATCAGTGACTCTACCGGGGAGCTGTTTTTT. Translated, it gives CAISDSTGELFF.

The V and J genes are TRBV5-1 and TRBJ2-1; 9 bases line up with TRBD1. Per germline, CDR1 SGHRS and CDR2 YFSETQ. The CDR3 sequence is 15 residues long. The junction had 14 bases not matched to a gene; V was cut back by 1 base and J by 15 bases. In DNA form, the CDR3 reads TGCGCCAGCAGCTTGCATGGACAGGGGCCCATTCGTTCGTTCTTC. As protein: CASSLHGQGPIRSFF.

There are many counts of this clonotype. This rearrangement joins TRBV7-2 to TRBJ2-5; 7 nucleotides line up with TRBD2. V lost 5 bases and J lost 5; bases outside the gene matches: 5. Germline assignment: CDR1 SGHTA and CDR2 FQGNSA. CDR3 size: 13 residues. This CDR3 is CASSPASGETQYF. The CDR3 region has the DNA TGTGCCAGCAGCCCAGCTAGCGGTGAGACCCAGTACTTC.

The CDR3 DNA follows: TGTGCCAGCAGCCCGCAAACTCCGGGGCTTGAGCAGTTCTTC. Amino acid sequence: CASSPQTPGLEQFF. The chain combines TRBV7-2 with TRBJ2-1, with D perhaps matching TRBD1 or TRBD2 (5 bases each). Trimming removed 5 bases at V and 9 bases at J, with 17 bases between. CDR1 SGHTA and CDR2 FQGNSA come from the germline V gene. The CDR3 runs to 14 residues.

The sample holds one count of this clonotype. CDR3 DNA sequence: TGTGCCAGCATGGGGTCCCTGAACACTGAAGCTTTCTTT. Amino acids: CASMGSLNTEAFF. The rearrangement uses TRBV2 and TRBJ1-1, with D hard to call. This CDR3 has 13 residues. V was cut by 7 bases and J by 0 bases, with 9 bases left in between. CDR1 and CDR2 (germline): SNHLY, FYNNEI.

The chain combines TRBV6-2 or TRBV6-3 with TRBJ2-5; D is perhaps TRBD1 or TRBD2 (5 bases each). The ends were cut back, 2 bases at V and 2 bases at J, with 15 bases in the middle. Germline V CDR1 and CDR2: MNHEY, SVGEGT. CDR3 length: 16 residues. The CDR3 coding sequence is TGTGCCAGCAGTTACCCCGCCGGGACCCATCAAGAGACCCAGTACTTC. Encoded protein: CASSYPAGTHQETQYF.

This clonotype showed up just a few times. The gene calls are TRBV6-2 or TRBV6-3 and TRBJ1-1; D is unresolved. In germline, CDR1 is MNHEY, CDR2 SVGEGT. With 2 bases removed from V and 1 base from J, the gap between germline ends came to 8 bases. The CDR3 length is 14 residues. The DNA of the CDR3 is TGTGCCAGCAGTTACCGATCGGGGAACACTGAAGCTTTCTTT. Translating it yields CASSYRSGNTEAFF.

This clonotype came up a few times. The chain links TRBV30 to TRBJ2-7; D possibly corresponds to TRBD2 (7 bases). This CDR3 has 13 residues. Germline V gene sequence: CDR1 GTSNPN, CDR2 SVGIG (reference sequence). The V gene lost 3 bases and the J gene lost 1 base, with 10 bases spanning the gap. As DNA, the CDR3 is TGTGCCTGGAGGGGGGGGCCGTCCTACGAGCAGTACTTC. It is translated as CAWRGGPSYEQYF.

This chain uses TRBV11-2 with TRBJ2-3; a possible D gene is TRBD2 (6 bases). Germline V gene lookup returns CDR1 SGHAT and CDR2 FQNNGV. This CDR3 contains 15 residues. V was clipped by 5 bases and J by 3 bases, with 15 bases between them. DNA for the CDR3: TGTGCCAGCAGCCCGGTAGCGGAAATTACAGATACGCAGTATTTT. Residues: CASSPVAEITDTQYF.

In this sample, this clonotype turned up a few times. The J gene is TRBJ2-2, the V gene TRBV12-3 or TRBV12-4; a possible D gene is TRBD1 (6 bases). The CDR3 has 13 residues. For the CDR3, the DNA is TGTGCAGGAACGGACAGCCTCACCGGGGAGCTGTTTTTT. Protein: CAGTDSLTGELFF.

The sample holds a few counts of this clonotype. This chain's CDR3 is CASSRQGNHQPQHF. The CDR3 DNA reads as TGTGCCAGCAGCCGACAGGGGAACCATCAGCCCCAGCATTTT. The chain links TRBV6-2 or TRBV6-3 to TRBJ1-5; 8 bases map to TRBD1. V was pared by 6 bases and J by 5 bases, with 6 bases of the junction left unmatched. This CDR3 contains 14 residues. Germline values: CDR1 MNHEY, CDR2 SVGEGT.

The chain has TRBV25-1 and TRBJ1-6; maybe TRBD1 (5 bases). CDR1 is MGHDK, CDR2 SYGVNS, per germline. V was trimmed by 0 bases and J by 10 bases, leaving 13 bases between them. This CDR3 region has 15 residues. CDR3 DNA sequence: TGTGCCAGCAGTGAATATGGGGCCATGGGGTCACCCCTCCACTTT. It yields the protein CASSEYGAMGSPLHF.

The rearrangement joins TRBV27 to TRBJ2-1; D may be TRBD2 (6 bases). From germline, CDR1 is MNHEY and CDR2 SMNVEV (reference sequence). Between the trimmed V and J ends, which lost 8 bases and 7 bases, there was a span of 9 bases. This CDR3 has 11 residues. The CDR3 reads CASREFNEQFF. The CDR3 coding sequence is TGTGCCAGCCGGGAGTTTAATGAGCAGTTCTTC.

CDR3 coding DNA: TGTGCCAGCTCACCACTCGGGGCCCCCCAAGAGACCCAGTACTTC. Translation gives CASSPLGAPQETQYF. The chain has TRBV18 and TRBJ2-5; D tentatively reads TRBD1 or TRBD2 (5 bases each). The CDR3 spans 15 residues. Trimming pared 1 base from V and 1 base from J, leaving 10 bases between. Germline lookup yields CDR1 KGHSH and CDR2 LQKENI. The full variable domain, in which reference TRBV18 and TRBJ2-5 provide the parts outside the CDR3, is NAGVMQNPRHLVRRRGQEARLRCSPMKGHSHVYWYRQLPEEGLKFMVYLQKENIIDESGMPKERFSAEFPKEGPSILRIQQVVRGDSAAYFCASSPLGAPQETQYFGPGTRLLVL.

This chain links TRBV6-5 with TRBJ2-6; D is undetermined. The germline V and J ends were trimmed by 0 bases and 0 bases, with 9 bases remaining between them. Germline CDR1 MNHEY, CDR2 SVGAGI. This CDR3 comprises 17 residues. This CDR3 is CASSYSRLLSGANVLTF. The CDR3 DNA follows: TGTGCCAGCAGTTACTCACGGTTACTCTCTGGGGCCAACGTCCTGACTTTC.